The clone carrying this TCR beta chain was recorded only once. Antigen specificity is unknown. The sample originates from a study of T cell responses to AZD1222 COVID-19 vaccine. Findings of the study overall: The study found Spike-specific TCR breadth and depth rose after two AZD1222 doses.

This CDR3 region has 12 residues. Germline V gene lookup returns CDR1 SQVTM and CDR2 ANQGSEA. V was cut by 3 bases and J by 7 bases, with 12 bases left in between. Clones were sequenced by immunoSEQ multiplex PCR, and TCRdb holds only the in-frame ones, with some missing. The sample has 120,000 to 150,000 clones, roughly nine tenths seen once. This chain joins TRBV29-1 and TRBJ1-1; D perhaps matches TRBD1 (5 bases). Here the sequenced sample was peripheral blood, taken on day 0 of AZD1222 vaccination. The receptor's source is an adult in good health. The DNA of the CDR3 is TGCAGCGTTGAGGGGAAGAGGGGTGAAGCTTTCTTT. Its protein product is CSVEGKRGEAFF.